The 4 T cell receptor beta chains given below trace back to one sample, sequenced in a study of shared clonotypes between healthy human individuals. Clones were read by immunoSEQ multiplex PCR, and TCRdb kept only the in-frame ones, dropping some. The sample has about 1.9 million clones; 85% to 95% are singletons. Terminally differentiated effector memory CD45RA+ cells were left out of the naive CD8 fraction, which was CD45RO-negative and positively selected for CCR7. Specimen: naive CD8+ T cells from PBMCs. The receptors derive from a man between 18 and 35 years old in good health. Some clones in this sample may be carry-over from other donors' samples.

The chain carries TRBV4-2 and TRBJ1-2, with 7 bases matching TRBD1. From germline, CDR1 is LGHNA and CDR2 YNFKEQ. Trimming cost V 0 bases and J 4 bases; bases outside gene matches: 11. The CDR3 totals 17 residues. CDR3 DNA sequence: TGTGCCAGCAGCCAAGATGGGCACAGGGGAGAGAGCTATGGCTACACCTTC. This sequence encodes CASSQDGHRGESYGYTF.

The CDR3, as DNA: TGTGCCAGCAGCTTAACGGGACAGGGTAGAGATGGCTACACCTTC. It codes for CASSLTGQGRDGYTF. This rearrangement joins TRBV7-9 to TRBJ1-2; 9 bases line up with TRBD1. J was trimmed by 6 bases and V by 2 bases; bases with no gene match: 7. The CDR3 is 15 residues long. Per germline, CDR1 SEHNR and CDR2 FQNEAQ (reference sequence). Filled out from reference TRBV7-9 and TRBJ1-2, the complete variable domain reads DTGVSQNPRHKITKRGQNVTFRCDPISEHNRLYWYRQTLGQGPEFLTYFQNEAQLEKSRLLSDRFSAERPKGSFSTLEIQRTEQGDSAMYLCASSLTGQGRDGYTFGSGTRLTVV.

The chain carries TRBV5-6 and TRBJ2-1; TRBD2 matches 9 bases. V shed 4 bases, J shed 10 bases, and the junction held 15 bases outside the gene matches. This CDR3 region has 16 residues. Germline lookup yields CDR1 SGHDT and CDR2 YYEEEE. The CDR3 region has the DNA TGTGCCAGCAGCACCGCGATGGCGGGAGGGCTTAGCGAGCAGTTCTTC. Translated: CASSTAMAGGLSEQFF.

The chain's CDR3 is CASSQGLLGSGNTIYF. Written as DNA, the CDR3 is TGTGCCAGCAGCCAAGGGTTGTTAGGCTCTGGAAACACCATATATTTT. V usage is TRBV14 and J usage is TRBJ1-3, with D unclear. Trimming shortened V by 1 base and J by 0 bases, and 10 bases separated the two germline ends. This CDR3 contains 16 residues. Per the germline V gene, CDR1 is SGHDN and CDR2 is FVKESK.